This passage covers 8 T cell receptor beta chains from one sample sequenced in a study of shared clonotypes between healthy human individuals. Assay: immunoSEQ multiplex PCR; the TCRdb copy retains only in-frame clones and omits some. The sample yields about 2.4 million clones, 93% seen once. Sequencing used naive CD4+ T cells from PBMCs. Subset indicated: CD45RA+ positively selected. Every receptor here comes from a young man in good health. Some clones in this sample may be carry-over from other donors' samples.

The V call is TRBV5-4, the J call TRBJ2-1, with 9 bases that match TRBD2. CDR3 size: 17 residues. After removal of 1 base from V and 4 bases from J, the junction contained 9 bases not matched to a gene. Germline V gene lookup returns CDR1 SGHNT and CDR2 YYREEE (reference sequence). Written as DNA, the CDR3 is TGTGCCAGCAGCTTGTACTGGCCAAGCGGGAGGTACAATGAGCAGTTCTTC. Protein product: CASSLYWPSGRYNEQFF.

This rearrangement joins TRBV29-1 to TRBJ2-7, with 13 bases that match TRBD2. V was pared by 0 bases and J by 3 bases, with 11 bases of the junction left unmatched. Germline V gene sequence: CDR1 SQVTM, CDR2 ANQGSEA. There are 18 residues in the CDR3. CDR3 bases: TGCAGCGTTGAAGAAGACGGGGGTGGACTAGCGGGAGACTACGAGCAGTACTTC. Translating it yields CSVEEDGGGLAGDYEQYF.

The rearrangement links TRBV6-4 to TRBJ2-3; D not certain. The CDR3 runs to 11 residues. V was cut by 8 bases and J by 3 bases, with 6 bases left in between. Germline values: CDR1 MRHNA, CDR2 SNTAGT. The CDR3 sequence: CASGYTDTQYF. In DNA form, the CDR3 reads TGTGCCAGCGGTTATACAGATACGCAGTATTTT.

The chain employs TRBV28 and TRBJ2-7; 11 bases fit TRBD2. The germline gives CDR1 MDHEN, CDR2 SYDVKM. This CDR3 spans 13 amino acids. The CDR3 nucleotides are TGTGCCAGCAGTACCAGGACTAGCGGGCTGGGGTTAGTC. Translating it yields CASSTRTSGLGLV.

The V gene is TRBV19, the J gene TRBJ2-2; a weak D match, TRBD1 (6 bases). V was clipped by 6 bases and J by 2 bases, with 10 bases between them. Germline V gene data show CDR1 as LNHDA and CDR2 as SQIVND (reference sequence). The CDR3 contains 14 residues. CDR3 loop: CASRETGNTGELFF. In DNA form, the CDR3 reads TGTGCCAGTAGGGAGACAGGAAACACCGGGGAGCTGTTTTTT.

This clone occurred a few times. This chain connects TRBV6-1 to TRBJ1-1; a weak D match, TRBD1 (5 bases). The CDR3 extends over 17 amino acids. Trimming took off 4 bases at V and 1 base at J, with 19 bases between the two ends. From germline, CDR1 is MNHNS and CDR2 SASEGT. For the CDR3, the DNA is TGTGCCAGCAGTGTTCGACGGACACAGACAGCGAACACTGAAGCTTTCTTT. It encodes CASSVRRTQTANTEAFF.

The chain employs TRBV9 and TRBJ2-7; 8 bases line up with TRBD1. V gave up 0 bases and J gave up 7 bases; unmatched junction bases: 12. The CDR3 has 16 residues. The germline V gene encodes CDR1 SGDLS and CDR2 YYNGEE. The CDR3 loop is CASSVAGETGAFEQYF. As DNA, the CDR3 is TGTGCCAGCAGCGTAGCTGGGGAGACAGGGGCTTTTGAGCAGTACTTC.

CDR3 sequence reads: CASSQTGIGRWDTQYF. The CDR3 DNA reads TGTGCCAGCAGCCAAACGGGTATTGGACGGTGGGATACGCAGTATTTT. The chain carries TRBV11-2 and TRBJ2-3; D call uncertain. V gave up 5 bases and J gave up 6 bases, with 21 bases separating them. CDR1 and CDR2 (germline): SGHAT, FQNNGV. CDR3 length: 16 amino acids.